This T cell receptor (beta chain) was recovered during a study of identical twins. Many counts were recorded for this clonotype. As yet, its antigen is unknown. The germline V and J ends were trimmed by 7 bases and 4 bases, with 11 bases remaining between them. Germline V gene data show CDR1 as MNHNS and CDR2 as SASEGT. The CDR3 is 13 amino acids. Study-level points and caveats: Beta clonotypes that were abundant in cord blood contained fewer insertions, a pattern absent from memory repertoires.

TCRdb re-called the 5' RACE reads with MiXCR, one entry per CDR3 protein. Among about 220,000 distinct CDR3 sequences listed, about 7.5% were seen once. These data are also associated with another study on yellow fever vaccine responses in identical twins.

This clonotype originated in a woman under 30 in good health. V usage is TRBV6-1 and J usage is TRBJ2-1; D is undetermined. The sequenced sample consisted of CD8+ T cells sorted from blood. CDR3 sequence: CASTDARYNEQFF. The CDR3 DNA reads TGTGCCAGCACCGATGCTCGGTACAATGAGCAGTTCTTC.